This T cell receptor (beta chain) was recorded in a study of control samples from healthy donors and cancer patients. Germline V gene data show CDR1 as SNHLY and CDR2 as FYNNEI. The CDR3 sequence is 17 residues long. Trimming removed 0 bases from V and 0 bases from J, with 11 bases in between. The protocol was immunoSEQ multiplex PCR, while the TCRdb copy is restricted to in-frame clones and leaves out a portion. There are around 120,000 clones in the sample; approximately 89% occur only once, and 6.5% to 9% lies in the top ten. The specimen was blood. The chain recombines TRBV2 with TRBJ2-2, with D unresolved. This sequence originates from a young woman in good health. For the CDR3, the DNA is TGTGCCAGCAGTGAAGCGGGGTGGCGGTCGAACACCGGGGAGCTGTTTTTT. This codes for CASSEAGWRSNTGELFF.